This TCR beta chain was recovered during a study of blood T cells in healthy people across ages. Study outcomes and limitations: Long-lived and aged donors differed, with more naive CD4+ cells and higher diversity in the long-lived.

This CDR3 is built from 13 residues. CDR1 and CDR2 from the germline V gene are SGHTA and FQGNSA. As regards this clonotype: Its antigen is still unknown.

Those donating, healthy Caucasian individuals from Russia, were aged about 6 to 100. Using a J-beta primer mix together with a sample-barcoded 5' primer, a second PCR was run for about 7 to 12 cycles. TCRdb reanalysed the 5' RACE reads using MiXCR and keeps one entry per CDR3 protein. The table has about 810,000 distinct CDR3 sequences, 35% to 40% seen once. What was sequenced was blood. This chain connects TRBV7-2 to TRBJ2-7; no firm D call. The J call may be mistaken, given a closer DNA end match to TRBJ2-5. The sequence was collected from a young man in good health. The CDR3 protein is CASSPTVGETQYF. In DNA form, the CDR3 reads TGTGCCAGCAGCCCAACGGTCGGGGAGACCCAGTACTTC.